This passage covers 12 T cell receptor beta chains from one sample sequenced in a study of beta chain features in type 1 diabetes. Which antigens these TCRs recognize remains unknown. Investigators reverse transcribed all isolated RNA, so they sequenced expressed TCRB transcripts. The table came from immunoSEQ multiplex PCR; TCRdb's copy has only in-frame clones and leaves some out. The data contain about 240,000 clones, 11% to 15% of them singletons. Broader study findings: Patients with Type 1 diabetes showed moderately but significantly shorter TCRB CDR3s in all four CD4+ subsets.

The sample taken for sequencing was naive CD4+ T cells from blood. These receptors were taken from a man under 40 with type 1 diabetes.

This clone was observed a handful of times. The chain joins TRBV5-1 to TRBJ2-2, with a tentative D call TRBD1 (5 bases). The V end lost 7 bases, the J end lost 6 bases, and 16 bases lay between the germline ends. CDR3 length equals 14 residues. CDR1 and CDR2 from the germline V gene are SGHRS and YFSETQ. CDR3 DNA: TGCGCCAGCGGGCGTCAGGGCGGATCCGGGGAGCTGTTTTTT. Amino acids: CASGRQGGSGELFF.

The J gene is TRBJ2-3, the V gene TRBV5-4, with 11 positions matching TRBD2. From germline, CDR1 is SGHNT and CDR2 YYREEE (reference sequence). Trimming removed 1 base from V and 0 bases from J; junction bases left unmatched: 4. The CDR3 totals 17 residues. CDR3 protein: CASSLFLAGGSTDTQYF. Written as DNA, the CDR3 is TGTGCCAGCAGCTTGTTTCTAGCGGGGGGCAGCACAGATACGCAGTATTTT.

The J gene is TRBJ2-4, the V gene TRBV5-1, with D tentatively TRBD2 (5 bases). With 4 bases removed from V and 0 bases from J, the gap between germline ends came to 11 bases. This CDR3 spans 15 amino acids. Germline CDR1 is SGHRS and CDR2 is YFSETQ. The CDR3 region has the DNA TGCGCCAGCAGCCCGGACGGACTAGCCAAAAACATTCAGTACTTC. This translates into CASSPDGLAKNIQYF. The full variable domain, in which reference TRBV5-1 and TRBJ2-4 provide the parts outside the CDR3, is KAGVTQTPRYLIKTRGQQVTLSCSPISGHRSVSWYQQTPGQGLQFLFEYFSETQRNKGNFPGRFSGRQFSNSRSEMNVSTLELGDSALYLCASSPDGLAKNIQYFGAGTRLSVL.

With respect to this clone: At one end the junction does not follow the germline gene, possibly because of a read error. This chain connects TRBV29-1 to TRBJ1-1; the match to TRBD1 covers 8 bases. The CDR3 has 13 amino acids. CDR1 SQVTM and CDR2 ANQGSEA come from the germline V gene. CDR3 in amino acids: CSVEGQGHTEAFF. The CDR3 nucleotides are TGCAGCGTAGAAGGACAGGGCCACACTGAAGCTTTCTTT.

This clone was counted a few times. The J gene is TRBJ1-4, the V gene TRBV13, with D possibly TRBD1 on 5 matching bases. The CDR3 is 15 amino acids. Looked up from germline, CDR1 is PRHDT and CDR2 is FYEKMQ (reference sequence). Trimming took 3 bases from V and 6 from J, leaving 14 bases between them. In DNA form, the CDR3 reads TGTGCCAGCAGCTTGTACCGGGACTACCATGAAAAACTGTTTTTT. Translation gives CASSLYRDYHEKLFF.

The chain is built from TRBV10-3 and TRBJ2-7, with 7 bases fitting TRBD1. The CDR3 extends over 15 amino acids. Germline-derived CDR1 and CDR2 are ENHRY and SYGVKD. V was clipped by 6 bases and J by 1 base; unmatched bases: 9. DNA for the CDR3: TGTGCCATCAGCACAGGGGTCCTCCATTCCTACGAGCAGTACTTC. As protein: CAISTGVLHSYEQYF.

The chain links TRBV6-6 to TRBJ2-5; D not certain. The V and J ends lost 4 bases and 5 bases respectively, with 5 bases between them. This CDR3 has 11 residues. Germline-derived CDR1 and CDR2 are MNHNY and SVGAGI (reference sequence). The DNA for the CDR3 is TGTGCCAGCAGTTCCCTGGAGACCCAGTACTTC. Translation: CASSSLETQYF.

This clone was observed a few times. The chain joins TRBV11-2 to TRBJ1-1, with D unresolved. V was cut by 3 bases and J by 2 bases, with 13 bases left in between. This CDR3 has 15 amino acids. Per germline, CDR1 SGHAT and CDR2 FQNNGV. CDR3 in amino acids: CASSFEGVGNTEAFF. CDR3 bases: TGTGCCAGCAGCTTCGAGGGTGTTGGTAACACTGAAGCTTTCTTT. The complete variable domain, with remaining parts taken from reference TRBV11-2 and TRBJ1-1, reads EAGVAQSPRYKIIEKRQSVAFWCNPISGHATLYWYQQILGQGPKLLIQFQNNGVVDDSQLPKDRFSAERLKGVDSTLKIQPAKLEDSAVYLCASSFEGVGNTEAFFGQGTRLTVV.

This chain joins TRBV5-6 and TRBJ1-2; maybe TRBD1 (6 bases). CDR1 and CDR2 from the germline V gene are SGHDT and YYEEEE. This CDR3 has 16 amino acids. Trimming took 4 bases from V and 4 from J, leaving 20 bases between them. The CDR3 sequence: CASSAKRGQPGYGYTF. The CDR3, as DNA: TGTGCCAGCAGCGCGAAACGCGGACAGCCAGGCTATGGCTACACCTTC.

In its sample, this clone was seen once. CDR3 sequence reads: CASSSGQGAGETQYF. CDR3 sequence (DNA): TGTGCCAGCAGCTCGGGACAGGGGGCGGGAGAGACCCAGTACTTC. The V and J genes are TRBV11-2 and TRBJ2-5, with 12 bases matching TRBD1. The trim removed 4 bases at V and 4 bases at J, leaving 4 bases unmatched. The CDR3 extends over 15 amino acids. Germline CDR1 is SGHAT and CDR2 is FQNNGV.

The chain employs TRBV29-1 and TRBJ1-5; 10 positions agree with TRBD1. CDR3 length: 15 amino acids. J lost 11 bases, V lost 7 bases, and 17 bases had no gene match. CDR1 SQVTM and CDR2 ANQGSEA come from the germline V gene. The CDR3 bases are TGCAGCGCGACTACCGGGACAGGGGAGACGGGGGCCCAGCATTTT. Translation gives CSATTGTGETGAQHF.

This chain uses TRBV9 with TRBJ2-5, with 9 bases lining up with TRBD1. CDR3 length: 15 amino acids. V gave up 3 bases and J gave up 4 bases; unmatched junction bases: 7. Germline CDR1 reads SGDLS; CDR2 reads YYNGEE. The CDR3 is CASSGGTGYGETQYF. Here the CDR3 DNA reads TGTGCCAGCAGCGGGGGGACAGGGTATGGAGAGACCCAGTACTTC.